This entry lists 25 T cell receptor beta chains sequenced from one sample in a study of circulating and synovial CD4+ cells in juvenile arthritis. Repertoires were generated with immunoSEQ multiplex PCR, while TCRdb's copy carries only in-frame clones and drops some. The table includes about 3,200 clones, approximately 81% detected once. The sequenced material came from CD4+ T cells from synovial fluid. Source of these receptors: a human donor with juvenile idiopathic arthritis.

The chain joins TRBV18 to TRBJ1-2, with TRBD1 as a possible D gene (5 bases). This CDR3 is built from 14 residues. CDR1 is KGHSH and CDR2 is LQKENI in the germline V gene. The V end lost 3 bases, the J end lost 4 bases, and 12 bases lay between the germline ends. CDR3 amino acids: CASSPRRDSYGYTF. CDR3 in DNA: TGTGCCAGCTCACCGCGACGGGACTCCTATGGCTACACCTTC.

This sequence joins TRBV30 and TRBJ2-7; D is possibly TRBD1 (5 bases). The CDR3 consists of 12 residues. With 2 bases removed from V and 3 bases from J, the gap between germline ends came to 8 bases. The germline V gene has CDR1 GTSNPN and CDR2 SVGIG (reference sequence). In DNA, the CDR3 is TGTGCCTGGAGTCCAGGGTACTACGAGCAGTACTTC. It is translated as CAWSPGYYEQYF.

This sequence joins TRBV9 and TRBJ1-2; D uncertain. The germline V gene has CDR1 SGDLS and CDR2 YYNGEE. The CDR3 length is 12 residues. V lost 0 bases, J lost 5 bases, and 5 bases lay in between. The CDR3 sequence is CASSVDRYGYTF. CDR3 bases: TGTGCCAGCAGCGTAGATCGTTATGGCTACACCTTC.

The sample holds a few counts of this clone. The chain links TRBV5-4 to TRBJ1-2; maybe TRBD1 (6 bases). Between the trimmed V and J ends, which lost 4 bases and 0 bases, there was a span of 19 bases. Germline assignment: CDR1 SGHNT and CDR2 YYREEE (reference sequence). This CDR3 region has 17 residues. This CDR3 reads CASSRDAGVWANYGYTF. The DNA of the CDR3 is TGTGCCAGCAGCCGGGACGCAGGGGTTTGGGCTAACTATGGCTACACCTTC.

The J gene is TRBJ1-4, the V gene TRBV6-1, with D unclear. The CDR3 has 15 amino acids. The V end was cut by 2 bases, the J end by 2 bases, with 9 bases between. Per germline, CDR1 MNHNS and CDR2 SASEGT. CDR3 protein: CASSEIGRTNEKLFF. As DNA, the CDR3 is TGTGCCAGCAGTGAAATAGGGAGGACTAATGAAAAACTGTTTTTT.

The J gene is TRBJ1-2, the V gene TRBV28; D is undetermined. The CDR3 runs to 13 residues. The germline V gene encodes CDR1 MDHEN and CDR2 SYDVKM. Trimming shortened V by 2 bases and J by 7 bases, and 11 bases separated the two germline ends. The CDR3 sequence: CASSLLGAGGYTF. For the CDR3, the DNA is TGTGCCAGCAGTTTACTGGGCGCAGGTGGCTACACCTTC.

The V gene is TRBV11-2, the J gene TRBJ1-1; D may be TRBD1 (6 bases). The CDR3 extends over 13 amino acids. Germline lookup yields CDR1 SGHAT and CDR2 FQNNGV. Trimming left V 1 base short and J 6 bases short, with 9 bases between. CDR3 in amino acids: CASSLGRTAEAFF. CDR3 DNA: TGTGCCAGCAGCTTAGGAAGGACAGCTGAAGCTTTCTTT.

On this clone itself: Other DNA sequences in this sample translate to the same CDR3. V is TRBV28 and J is TRBJ1-2; 8 bases are shared with TRBD1. The germline V gene encodes CDR1 MDHEN and CDR2 SYDVKM. Trimming at V came to 5 bases and at J to 0 bases, leaving 5 bases not matched to a gene. This CDR3 has 15 amino acids. The CDR3 here is CASSPPDRANYGYTF. Here the CDR3 DNA reads TGTGCCAGCAGTCCCCCGGACAGGGCTAACTATGGCTACACCTTC.

J is TRBJ2-7 and V is TRBV18; maybe TRBD2 (9 bases). The CDR3 extends over 18 amino acids. The V and J ends lost 5 bases and 3 bases respectively, with 26 bases between them. Germline V CDR1 and CDR2: KGHSH, LQKENI. The chain's CDR3 is CASSNGQGSLAGSYEQYF. The CDR3 DNA reads as TGTGCCAGCTCAAATGGACAGGGCAGTCTAGCGGGAAGCTACGAGCAGTACTTC.

The chain is built from TRBV19 and TRBJ1-2; D unresolved. The CDR3 extends over 12 amino acids. The germline V gene encodes CDR1 LNHDA and CDR2 SQIVND (reference sequence). V was shortened by 3 bases and J by 5 bases, with 7 bases between the two germline ends. CDR3 sequence reads: CASSMVAYGYTF. The CDR3 DNA follows: TGTGCCAGTAGTATGGTGGCATATGGCTACACCTTC. The entire variable domain, with the rest obtained from reference TRBV19 and TRBJ1-2, is as follows: DGGITQSPKYLFRKEGQNVTLSCEQNLNHDAMYWYRQDPGQGLRLIYYSQIVNDFQKGDIAEGYSVSREKKESFPLTVTSAQKNPTAFYLCASSMVAYGYTFGSGTRLTVV.

This rearrangement joins TRBV11-2 to TRBJ2-1; 7 nucleotides align to TRBD1. With V trimmed by 4 bases and J by 6 bases, 18 bases remained unmatched. The CDR3 consists of 18 residues. CDR1 and CDR2 (germline): SGHAT, FQNNGV. For the CDR3, the DNA is TGTGCCAGCAGCTCGAGACAAAAATCCGACAGGGTGGGCAATGAGCAGTTCTTC. Amino acids: CASSSRQKSDRVGNEQFF.

Only one count was recorded for this clone. The rearrangement links TRBV4-3 to TRBJ2-2; 9 bases align to TRBD2. The CDR3 has 17 residues. From germline, CDR1 is LGHNA and CDR2 YSLEER. V shed 0 bases and J 2 bases; nucleotides not matched to a gene: 4. For the CDR3, the DNA is TGCGCCAGCAGCCAAGAAGGGGGACTAGCAAACACCGGGGAGCTGTTTTTT. Translated: CASSQEGGLANTGELFF.

The chain joins TRBV5-6 to TRBJ2-7, with unresolved D. The V end lost 0 bases, the J end lost 4 bases, and 8 bases lay between the germline ends. The germline gives CDR1 SGHDT, CDR2 YYEEEE. The CDR3 spans 13 residues. Here the CDR3 DNA reads TGTGCCAGCAGCTTGGCATTTGCGTACGAGCAGTACTTC. Its translation is CASSLAFAYEQYF.

On this clone itself: At one boundary the junction diverges from the germline segment, which might be a read error. The sample has other DNA sequences that encode this CDR3 too. The chain couples TRBV27 to TRBJ1-6; the match to TRBD1 covers 8 bases. The CDR3 sequence is 16 residues long. Germline loops: CDR1 MNHEY, CDR2 SMNVEV (reference sequence). CDR3 in amino acids: CASSLKGQGNNSPLHF. The CDR3 DNA reads as TGTGCCAGCAGTTTGAAAGGACAGGGTAATAATTCCCCCCTCCACTTT.

DNA of the CDR3: TGTGCCAGCTCACTAGAAACAGGGGCCACTGAAGCTTTCTTT. Protein sequence: CASSLETGATEAFF. The chain uses TRBV18 and TRBJ1-1, with 7 bases matching TRBD1. This CDR3 spans 14 amino acids. Looked up from germline, CDR1 is KGHSH and CDR2 is LQKENI. V dropped 4 bases and J dropped 4; count of bases not matched to a gene: 6.

The V and J genes are TRBV7-8 and TRBJ2-2; D perhaps matches TRBD1 (5 bases). The CDR3 contains 18 residues. Germline V gene sequence: CDR1 SGHVS, CDR2 FQNEAQ. Trimming took off 4 bases at V and 0 bases at J, with 18 bases between the two ends. The CDR3 here is CASSSLVRGASNTGELFF. The CDR3 DNA reads TGTGCCAGCAGCTCCCTCGTTCGTGGGGCCTCGAACACCGGGGAGCTGTTTTTT.

This sequence joins TRBV19 and TRBJ1-1; 7 nucleotides agree with TRBD1. The ends lost 3 bases at V and 4 bases at J; junction bases unmatched: 2. The germline V gene has CDR1 LNHDA and CDR2 SQIVND (reference sequence). CDR3 length: 13 residues. The CDR3 is CASSMAGGTEAFF. DNA for the CDR3: TGTGCCAGTAGTATGGCAGGGGGCACTGAAGCTTTCTTT.

This clone was seen just once. The chain is built from TRBV29-1 and TRBJ1-2; D is perhaps TRBD1 (5 bases). Germline V gives CDR1 SQVTM, CDR2 ANQGSEA. The CDR3 totals 11 residues. The V and J ends lost 7 bases and 4 bases respectively, with 10 bases between them. The CDR3 spells CSGQGPYGYTF. As DNA, the CDR3 is TGCAGCGGTCAGGGCCCCTATGGCTACACCTTC.

The CDR3 nucleotides are TGTGCCAGCAGCTTAGGAACAGGGGGCGCGAGCAATCAGCCCCAGCATTTT. It codes for CASSLGTGGASNQPQHF. This sequence joins TRBV5-6 and TRBJ1-5; 9 bases match TRBD1. V lost 2 bases and J lost 1; bases outside the gene matches: 7. Germline lookup yields CDR1 SGHDT and CDR2 YYEEEE. The length of the CDR3 is 17 residues.

The V call is TRBV9, the J call TRBJ2-7; the D gene is possibly TRBD1 (6 bases). This CDR3 region has 14 residues. CDR1 and CDR2 from the germline V gene are SGDLS and YYNGEE. V was shortened by 1 base and J by 2 bases, with 10 bases between the two germline ends. The CDR3 region has the DNA TGTGCCAGCAGCGTACGTCAGGGGACCTACGAGCAGTACTTC. Translated: CASSVRQGTYEQYF. The entire variable domain, with the rest obtained from reference TRBV9 and TRBJ2-7, is as follows: DSGVTQTPKHLITATGQRVTLRCSPRSGDLSVYWYQQSLDQGLQFLIQYYNGEERAKGNILERFSAQQFPDLHSELNLSSLELGDSALYFCASSVRQGTYEQYFGPGTRLTVT.

The V and J genes are TRBV19 and TRBJ2-7; TRBD2 matches 8 bases. CDR3 length: 13 amino acids. Trimming removed 8 bases from V and 4 bases from J; junction bases left unmatched: 7. Germline CDR1 and CDR2: LNHDA and SQIVND (reference sequence). In DNA form, the CDR3 reads TGTGCCAGTGGAACTAGCGGAGGGTACGAGCAGTACTTC. Its translation: CASGTSGGYEQYF.

V is TRBV7-9 and J is TRBJ1-1, with D hard to call. Germline assignment: CDR1 SEHNR and CDR2 FQNEAQ (reference sequence). The CDR3 loop spans 12 amino acids. Trimming took off 1 base at V and 8 bases at J, with 8 bases between the two ends. CDR3 region: CASSLEVGEAFF. In DNA, the CDR3 is TGTGCCAGCAGCTTAGAAGTGGGCGAAGCTTTCTTT.

The chain recombines TRBV2 with TRBJ1-2, with TRBD1 as a possible D gene (5 bases). Germline V gene sequence: CDR1 SNHLY, CDR2 FYNNEI. V lost 10 bases, J lost 2 bases, and 17 bases lay in between. This CDR3 has 14 residues. The CDR3 DNA follows: TGTGCCACCCGAGGCCCGGGACTCAACTATGGCTACACCTTC. Residues: CATRGPGLNYGYTF.

The chain recombines TRBV5-1 with TRBJ1-4; 12 nucleotides align to TRBD1. Trimming removed 3 bases from V and 7 bases from J; junction bases left unmatched: 7. Germline lookup yields CDR1 SGHRS and CDR2 YFSETQ. The CDR3 is made up of 16 amino acids. The CDR3 sequence: CASSSPPGQGAEKLFF. CDR3 sequence (DNA): TGCGCCAGCAGCTCACCACCGGGACAGGGGGCTGAAAAACTGTTTTTT. The complete variable domain, with remaining parts taken from reference TRBV5-1 and TRBJ1-4, reads KAGVTQTPRYLIKTRGQQVTLSCSPISGHRSVSWYQQTPGQGLQFLFEYFSETQRNKGNFPGRFSGRQFSNSRSEMNVSTLELGDSALYLCASSSPPGQGAEKLFFGSGTQLSVL.

The rearrangement uses TRBV7-9 and TRBJ2-7, with 12 bases fitting TRBD2. The CDR3 consists of 15 residues. With V trimmed by 5 bases and J by 6 bases, 8 bases remained unmatched. In germline, CDR1 is SEHNR, CDR2 FQNEAQ (reference sequence). The chain's CDR3 is CASSLTASGRAEQYF. The CDR3 DNA follows: TGTGCCAGCAGCCTCACGGCTAGCGGGAGGGCCGAGCAGTACTTC.